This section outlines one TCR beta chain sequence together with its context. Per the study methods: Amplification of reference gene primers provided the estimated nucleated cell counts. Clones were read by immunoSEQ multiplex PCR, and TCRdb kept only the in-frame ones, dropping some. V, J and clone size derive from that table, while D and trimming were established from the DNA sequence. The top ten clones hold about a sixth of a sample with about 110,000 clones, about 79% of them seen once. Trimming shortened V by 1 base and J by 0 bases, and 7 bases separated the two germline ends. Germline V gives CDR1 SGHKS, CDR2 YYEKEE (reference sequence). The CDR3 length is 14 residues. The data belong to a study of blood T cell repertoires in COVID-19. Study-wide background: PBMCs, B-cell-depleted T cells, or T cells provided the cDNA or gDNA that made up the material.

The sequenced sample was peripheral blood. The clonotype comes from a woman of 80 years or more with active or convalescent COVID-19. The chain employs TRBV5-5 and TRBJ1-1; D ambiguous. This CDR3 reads CASSLLVVNTEAFF. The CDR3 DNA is TGTGCCAGCAGCTTGTTGGTAGTGAACACTGAAGCTTTCTTT.